A selection of T cell receptor beta chains follows, all from one sample in a study of T cells in Graves' hyperthyroidism and ophthalmopathy. TCRdb ran MiXCR on the multiplex PCR reads and lists one entry per CDR3 protein. The table lists roughly 300,000 distinct CDR3 sequences, roughly 21% of them singletons. Sequences were obtained from blood. These receptors all come from a woman between 45 and 60 years old with Graves' hyperthyroidism. CDR3s include the opening cysteine and the closing phenylalanine or tryptophan. D genes are given only for firm matches. Size is omitted from some rows. Given values are once, few, many or a class for expanded clones.

v_call	d_call	clone_size	j_call	cdr3_nt	cdr3_aa
TRBV6-1	NA	many	TRBJ2-1	TGTGCCAGCAGACGGGACACTCACTACAATGAGCAGTTCTTC	CASRRDTHYNEQFF
TRBV6-1	NA	NA	TRBJ2-7	TGTGCCAGCAGTCATACAGGGAACTACGAGCAGTACTTC	CASSHTGNYEQYF
TRBV7-2	NA	few	TRBJ2-4	TGTGCCAGCAGCGCCCAGACAGGAGGCATAAGTTCCAAAAACATTCAGTACTTC	CASSAQTGGISSKNIQYF
TRBV27	NA	many	TRBJ2-5	TGTGCCAGCAGTTTATCTTATGGGGGGCGAGAGACCCAGTACTTC	CASSLSYGGRETQYF
TRBV6-5	NA	many	TRBJ1-2	TGTGCCAGCAGTTACTCCCCTACTTCATCTAACTATGGCTACACCTTC	CASSYSPTSSNYGYTF
TRBV20-1	TRBD2	many	TRBJ2-1	TGCAGTGCTAGAGAGAAACCGGGACTAGAATACTATGAGCAGTTCTTC	CSAREKPGLEYYEQFF
TRBV27	NA	few	TRBJ1-6	TGTGCCAGCAGTTTTTGGCAGGGGAATTCACCCCTCCACTTT	CASSFWQGNSPLHF
TRBV15	NA	few	TRBJ1-1	TGTGCCACCAGCAGAGTGTTGAACACTGAAGCTTTCTTT	CATSRVLNTEAFF
TRBV20-1	TRBD2	many	TRBJ2-5	TGCAGTGCTACCTCCTTACGCGTCCTAGCGGGAGGTTGGGAGACCCAGTACTTC	CSATSLRVLAGGWETQYF
TRBV28	TRBD2	NA	TRBJ2-7	TGTGCCAGCAGTACCGGGACTAGCGAGATCGGCGAGCAGTACTTC	CASSTGTSEIGEQYF
TRBV5-1	NA	NA	TRBJ2-7	TGCGCCAGCAGCTTGGGCCTTGGGGTCGGTAGCTCCTACGAGCAGTACTTC	CASSLGLGVGSSYEQYF
TRBV28	TRBD1	many	TRBJ2-5	TGTGCCAGCAGTTCCCGGACAGGCTACCAAGAGACCCAGTACTTC	CASSSRTGYQETQYF
TRBV15	NA	NA	TRBJ2-5	TGTGCCACCAGCAGATTGCGACAGCCCCCCAGCTCGGGCCAAGAGACCCAGTACTTC	CATSRLRQPPSSGQETQYF
TRBV6-2/TRBV6-3	TRBD1	NA	TRBJ2-1	TGTGCCAGCATAAATGGGGGGACAGGGAGGAACAATGAGCAGTTCTTC	CASINGGTGRNNEQFF
TRBV6-1	TRBD1	few	TRBJ2-1	TGTGCCAGCAGGACAGGGGGCAGCTACAATGAGCAGTTCTTC	CASRTGGSYNEQFF
TRBV7-2	TRBD2	many	TRBJ2-5	TGTGCCAGCAGCACGACTAGCGGGGGGGTGGCGACCCAGTACTTC	CASSTTSGGVATQYF
TRBV19	NA	NA	TRBJ2-1	TGTGCCAGTAGTATCGAACAGGGAGGTATGCAGTTCTTC	CASSIEQGGMQFF
TRBV11-2	NA	NA	TRBJ2-7	TGTGCCAGCAGCTTAGATGGGCTGAACTACGAGCAGTACTTC	CASSLDGLNYEQYF
TRBV6-1	NA	few	TRBJ1-4	TGTGCCAGCCAGGGGAGGAATGGCGAAAAACTGTTTTTT	CASQGRNGEKLFF